The 13 T cell receptor beta chains in this list originate from one sample, sequenced in a study of T cells in tumors after PD-1 blockade. Libraries were prepared by immunoSEQ multiplex PCR; TCRdb keeps only in-frame clonotypes and omits some of them. The sample lists roughly 12,000 clones, nearly 65% seen once, with roughly 28% in the top ten. The sequences come from tumor tissue, collected before anti-PD-1 treatment. The receptors come from a human donor with cutaneous squamous cell carcinoma.

This clone was detected a few times. The chain employs TRBV28 and TRBJ2-3; no reliable D call. The V end was cut by 3 bases, the J end by 5 bases, with 9 bases between. Germline loops: CDR1 MDHEN, CDR2 SYDVKM. The CDR3 spans 13 residues. Here the CDR3 reads CASSFSSRDTQYF. In DNA, the CDR3 is TGTGCCAGCAGTTTCAGCAGCCGAGATACGCAGTATTTT.

This chain connects TRBV7-9 to TRBJ2-1; 9 bases agree with TRBD1. This CDR3 region has 16 residues. V lost 5 bases, J lost 6 bases, and 11 bases stayed unmatched. Germline lookup yields CDR1 SEHNR and CDR2 FQNEAQ (reference sequence). The CDR3 DNA follows: TGTGCCAGCAGCCCCGAACAGGGGGCAATTGTCAATGAGCAGTTCTTC. It is translated as CASSPEQGAIVNEQFF.

This sequence joins TRBV4-3 and TRBJ2-1; D tentatively fits TRBD1 or TRBD2 (5 bases each). V dropped 0 bases and J dropped 6 bases, with 9 bases sitting between them. The CDR3 is made up of 14 amino acids. Germline CDR1 reads LGHNA; CDR2 reads YSLEER. In DNA, the CDR3 is TGCGCCAGCAGCCAAGACCCGGGGCTCAATGAGCAGTTCTTC. Amino acid sequence: CASSQDPGLNEQFF.

This clone was picked up a small number of times. The chain links TRBV5-4 to TRBJ2-1; 10 bases are shared with TRBD1. The germline gives CDR1 SGHNT, CDR2 YYREEE (reference sequence). The V gene end was trimmed by 3 bases and the J gene end by 6 bases; junction bases not matched to a gene: 9. The CDR3 contains 16 residues. This CDR3 reads CASSWSDRGARNEQFF. DNA of the CDR3: TGTGCCAGCAGCTGGTCGGACAGGGGGGCACGCAATGAGCAGTTCTTC.

This clone was detected only a few times. The chain joins TRBV28 to TRBJ2-7; possible D gene TRBD2, 5 bases. The CDR3 contains 11 residues. The germline V and J ends were trimmed by 10 bases and 4 bases, with 11 bases remaining between them. CDR1 and CDR2 (germline): MDHEN, SYDVKM. The CDR3 sequence is CAIGLKYEQYF. The CDR3 DNA is TGTGCCATCGGACTGAAATACGAGCAGTACTTC.

V gene TRBV6-5 combines with J gene TRBJ1-2, with D possibly being TRBD1 (5 bases). The V gene's germline CDR1 is MNHEY and CDR2 SVGAGI. Trimming took off 0 bases at V and 2 bases at J, with 10 bases between the two ends. CDR3 size: 15 residues. The CDR3 here is CASSYSKQVNYGYTF. The CDR3 DNA is TGTGCCAGCAGTTACTCAAAACAGGTGAACTATGGCTACACCTTC.

This sequence joins TRBV25-1 and TRBJ1-3; D is unclear. Trimming removed 7 bases from V and 8 bases from J, with 12 bases in between. Germline loops: CDR1 MGHDK, CDR2 SYGVNS. This CDR3 is 12 amino acids long. The CDR3 DNA follows: TGTGCCAGCACTTGGGCCGGGGACACCATATATTTT. It codes for CASTWAGDTIYF. The whole variable domain, remainder taken from reference TRBV25-1 and TRBJ1-3, is EADIYQTPRYLVIGTGKKITLECSQTMGHDKMYWYQQDPGMELHLIHYSYGVNSTEKGDLSSESTVSRIRTEHFPLTLESARPSHTSQYLCASTWAGDTIYFGEGSWLTVV.

V usage is TRBV10-3 and J usage is TRBJ1-1, with D tentatively TRBD1 (5 bases). Trimming removed 3 bases at V and 2 bases at J, with 7 bases between. The CDR3 is made up of 13 amino acids. CDR1 and CDR2 (germline): ENHRY, SYGVKD. In nucleotides, the CDR3 is TGTGCCATCAGTGAAAGGGGTAACACTGAAGCTTTCTTT. It codes for CAISERGNTEAFF.

CDR3 bases: TGTGCCAGCAATAGACAGGGGAGCACAGATACGCAGTATTTT. Protein product: CASNRQGSTDTQYF. This chain joins TRBV2 and TRBJ2-3, with 8 nucleotides matching TRBD1. V lost 7 bases to trimming and J lost 0 bases; unmatched junction nucleotides: 3. Germline CDR1 is SNHLY and CDR2 is FYNNEI. This CDR3 is built from 14 residues.

The chain couples TRBV9 to TRBJ2-3; D uncertain. Germline CDR1 and CDR2: SGDLS and YYNGEE. This CDR3 is built from 13 residues. Trimming cost V 4 bases and J 5 bases, with 11 bases left between them. This chain's CDR3 is CASSSSLGDTQYF. DNA of the CDR3: TGTGCCAGCAGCTCCTCACTGGGAGATACGCAGTATTTT.

This chain connects TRBV6-4 to TRBJ2-2, with 10 bases aligning to TRBD1. The J segment lost 3 bases and the V segment lost 4 bases, leaving 5 bases of the junction unmatched. Germline CDR1 is MRHNA and CDR2 is SNTAGT. The CDR3 loop spans 16 amino acids. This CDR3 reads CASSARQGADTGELFF. The CDR3 DNA reads TGTGCCAGCAGTGCTAGACAGGGGGCGGACACCGGGGAGCTGTTTTTT.

The chain employs TRBV19 and TRBJ2-1; 14 bases are shared with TRBD2. Germline assignment: CDR1 LNHDA and CDR2 SQIVND (reference sequence). The trim removed 5 bases at V and 5 bases at J, leaving 11 bases unmatched. The CDR3 has 18 amino acids. CDR3 sequence: CASSSWTGTSGRDNEQFF. For the CDR3, the DNA is TGTGCCAGTAGTTCGTGGACAGGGACTAGCGGGAGAGACAATGAGCAGTTCTTC.

The V call is TRBV27, the J call TRBJ2-3, with a possible D match to TRBD2 (6 bases). V lost 7 bases and J 2 bases, leaving 25 bases between the germline ends. The CDR3 has 18 residues. From germline, CDR1 is MNHEY and CDR2 SMNVEV (reference sequence). CDR3 in DNA: TGTGCCAGCAACTATTACTCCCGAGGACTATCTACCACAGATACGCAGTATTTT. The encoded protein is CASNYYSRGLSTTDTQYF.